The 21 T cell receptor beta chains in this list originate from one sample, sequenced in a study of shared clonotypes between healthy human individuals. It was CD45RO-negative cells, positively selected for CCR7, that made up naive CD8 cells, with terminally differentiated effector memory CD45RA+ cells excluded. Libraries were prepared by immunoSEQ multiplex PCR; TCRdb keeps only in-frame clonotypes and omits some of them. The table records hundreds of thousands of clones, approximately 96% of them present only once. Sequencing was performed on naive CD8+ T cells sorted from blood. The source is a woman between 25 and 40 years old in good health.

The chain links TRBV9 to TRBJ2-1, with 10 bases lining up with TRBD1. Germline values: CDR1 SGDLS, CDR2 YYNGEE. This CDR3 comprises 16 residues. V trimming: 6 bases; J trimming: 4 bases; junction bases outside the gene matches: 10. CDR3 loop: CASTPPGTGAYNEQFF. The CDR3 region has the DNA TGTGCCAGCACCCCTCCGGGGACAGGGGCATACAATGAGCAGTTCTTC.

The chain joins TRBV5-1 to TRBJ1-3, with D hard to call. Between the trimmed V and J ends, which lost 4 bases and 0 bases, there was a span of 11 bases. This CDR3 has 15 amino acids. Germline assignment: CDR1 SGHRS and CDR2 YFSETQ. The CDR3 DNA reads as TGCGCCAGCAGCCCAGACACTAGCTCTGGAAACACCATATATTTT. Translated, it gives CASSPDTSSGNTIYF.

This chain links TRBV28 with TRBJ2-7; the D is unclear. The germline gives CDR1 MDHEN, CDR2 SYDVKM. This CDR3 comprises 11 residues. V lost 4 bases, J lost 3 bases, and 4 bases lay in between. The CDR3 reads CASSYNYEQYF. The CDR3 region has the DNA TGTGCCAGCAGTTACAACTACGAGCAGTACTTC.

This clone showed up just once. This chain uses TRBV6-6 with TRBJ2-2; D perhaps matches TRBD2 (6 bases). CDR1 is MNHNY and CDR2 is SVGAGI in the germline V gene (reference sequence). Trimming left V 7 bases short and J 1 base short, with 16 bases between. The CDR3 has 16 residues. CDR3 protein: CASTESGPMNTGELFF. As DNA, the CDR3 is TGTGCCAGCACAGAAAGCGGGCCCATGAACACCGGGGAGCTGTTTTTT.

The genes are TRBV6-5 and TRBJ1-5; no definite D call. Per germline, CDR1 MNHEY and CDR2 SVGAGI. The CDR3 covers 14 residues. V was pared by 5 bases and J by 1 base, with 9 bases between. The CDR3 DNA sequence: TGTGCCAGCAGTAACACGTGGAGCAATCAGCCCCAGCATTTT. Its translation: CASSNTWSNQPQHF.

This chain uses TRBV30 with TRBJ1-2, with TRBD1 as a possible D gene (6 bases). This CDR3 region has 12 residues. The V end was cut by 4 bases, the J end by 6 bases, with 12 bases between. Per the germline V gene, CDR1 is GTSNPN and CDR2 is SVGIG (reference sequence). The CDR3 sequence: CAWNQGLHGYTF. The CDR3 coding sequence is TGTGCCTGGAATCAGGGGCTCCATGGCTACACCTTC.

The CDR3 is CASSPPARPARETQYF. CDR3 DNA sequence: TGTGCCAGCAGCCCGCCTGCGCGCCCGGCAAGAGAGACCCAGTACTTC. The chain links TRBV7-9 to TRBJ2-5; D remains ambiguous. Trimming cost V 5 bases and J 4 bases, with 20 bases left between them. Germline V gene sequence: CDR1 SEHNR, CDR2 FQNEAQ (reference sequence). The CDR3 totals 16 residues.

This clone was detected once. CDR3 sequence reads: CASKFSGPNNEQFF. The DNA for the CDR3 is TGTGCCAGTAAATTTAGCGGCCCCAACAATGAGCAGTTCTTC. V gene TRBV19 combines with J gene TRBJ2-1, with a weak D call TRBD2 (6 bases). V dropped 7 bases and J dropped 5 bases, with 15 bases sitting between them. Germline V gene sequence: CDR1 LNHDA, CDR2 SQIVND (reference sequence). The CDR3 loop spans 14 amino acids.

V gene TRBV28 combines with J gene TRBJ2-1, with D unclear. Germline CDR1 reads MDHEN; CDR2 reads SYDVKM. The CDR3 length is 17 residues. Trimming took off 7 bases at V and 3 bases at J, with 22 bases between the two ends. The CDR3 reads CASTPEVALGLYNEQFF. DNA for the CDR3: TGTGCCAGCACCCCGGAAGTAGCCTTGGGTCTCTACAATGAGCAGTTCTTC.

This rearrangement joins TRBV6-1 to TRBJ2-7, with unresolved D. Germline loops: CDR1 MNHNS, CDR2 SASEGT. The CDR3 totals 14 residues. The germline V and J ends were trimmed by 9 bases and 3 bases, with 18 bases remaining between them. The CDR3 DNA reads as TGTGCCAGTAACCCCCCAGGAATCTTCTACGAGCAGTACTTC. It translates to CASNPPGIFYEQYF.

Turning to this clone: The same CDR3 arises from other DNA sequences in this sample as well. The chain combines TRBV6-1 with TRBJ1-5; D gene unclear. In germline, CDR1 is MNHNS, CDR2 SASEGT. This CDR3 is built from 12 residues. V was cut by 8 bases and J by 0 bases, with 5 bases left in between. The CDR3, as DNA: TGTGCCAGCTCAGATAGCAATCAGCCCCAGCATTTT. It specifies CASSDSNQPQHF.

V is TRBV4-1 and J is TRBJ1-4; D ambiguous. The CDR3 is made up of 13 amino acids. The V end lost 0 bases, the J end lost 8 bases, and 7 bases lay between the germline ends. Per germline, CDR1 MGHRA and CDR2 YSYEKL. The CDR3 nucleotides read TGCGCCAGCAGCCAAGATGTGGAGGAAAAACTGTTTTTT. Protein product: CASSQDVEEKLFF.

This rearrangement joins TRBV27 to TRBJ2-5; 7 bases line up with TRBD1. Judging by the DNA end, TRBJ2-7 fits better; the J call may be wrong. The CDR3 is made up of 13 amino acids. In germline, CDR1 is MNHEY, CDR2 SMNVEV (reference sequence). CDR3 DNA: TGTGCCAGCAGTTGGGACAGCACCTACGAGCAGTACTTC. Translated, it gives CASSWDSTYEQYF.

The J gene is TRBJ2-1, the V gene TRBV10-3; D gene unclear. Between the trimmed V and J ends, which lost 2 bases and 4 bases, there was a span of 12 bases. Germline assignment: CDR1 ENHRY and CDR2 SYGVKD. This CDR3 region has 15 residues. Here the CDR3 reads CAISEPETQYNEQFF. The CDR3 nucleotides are TGTGCCATCAGTGAGCCTGAAACCCAGTACAATGAGCAGTTCTTC.

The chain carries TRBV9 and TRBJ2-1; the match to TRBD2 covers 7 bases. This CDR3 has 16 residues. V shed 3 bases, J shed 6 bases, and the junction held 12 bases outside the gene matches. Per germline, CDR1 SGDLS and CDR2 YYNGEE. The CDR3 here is CASSDTSAPWPNEQFF. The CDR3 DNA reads TGTGCCAGCAGCGATACTAGCGCCCCCTGGCCCAATGAGCAGTTCTTC. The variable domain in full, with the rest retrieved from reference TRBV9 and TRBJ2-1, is DSGVTQTPKHLITATGQRVTLRCSPRSGDLSVYWYQQSLDQGLQFLIQYYNGEERAKGNILERFSAQQFPDLHSELNLSSLELGDSALYFCASSDTSAPWPNEQFFGPGTRLTVL.

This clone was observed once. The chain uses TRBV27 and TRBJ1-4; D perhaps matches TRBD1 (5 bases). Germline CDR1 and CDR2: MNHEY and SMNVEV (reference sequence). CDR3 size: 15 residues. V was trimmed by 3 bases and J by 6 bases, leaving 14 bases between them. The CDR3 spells CASSLRDGRDEKLFF. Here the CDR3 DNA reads TGTGCCAGCAGTTTGCGGGACGGACGCGATGAAAAACTGTTTTTT.

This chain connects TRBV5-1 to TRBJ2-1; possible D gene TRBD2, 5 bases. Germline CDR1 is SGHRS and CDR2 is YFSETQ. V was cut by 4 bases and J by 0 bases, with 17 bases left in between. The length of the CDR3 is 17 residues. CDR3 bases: TGCGCCAGCAGCGGGTTCGATAGGGAGAGCTCCTACAATGAGCAGTTCTTC. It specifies CASSGFDRESSYNEQFF.

CDR3 protein: CASSPLAGGRNEQFF. As DNA, the CDR3 is TGTGCCAGCAGCCCTCTAGCGGGAGGACGGAATGAGCAGTTCTTC. This rearrangement joins TRBV5-4 to TRBJ2-1, with 11 bases lining up with TRBD2. The junction had 7 bases not matched to a gene; V was cut back by 4 bases and J by 7 bases. The CDR3 totals 15 residues. The V gene's germline CDR1 is SGHNT and CDR2 YYREEE (reference sequence).

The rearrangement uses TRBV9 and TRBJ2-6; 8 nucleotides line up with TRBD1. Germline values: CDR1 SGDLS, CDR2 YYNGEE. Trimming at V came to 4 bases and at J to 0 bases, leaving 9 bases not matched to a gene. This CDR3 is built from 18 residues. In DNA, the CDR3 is TGTGCCAGCAGCTATAGGACAGGGCTGACCTCTGGGGCCAACGTCCTGACTTTC. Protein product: CASSYRTGLTSGANVLTF.

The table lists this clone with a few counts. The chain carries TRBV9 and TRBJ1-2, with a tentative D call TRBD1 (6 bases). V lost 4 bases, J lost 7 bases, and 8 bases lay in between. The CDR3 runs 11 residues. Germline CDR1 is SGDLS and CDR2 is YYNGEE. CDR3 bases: TGTGCCAGCAGCAGAGGGGGTGGCTACACCTTC. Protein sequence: CASSRGGGYTF.

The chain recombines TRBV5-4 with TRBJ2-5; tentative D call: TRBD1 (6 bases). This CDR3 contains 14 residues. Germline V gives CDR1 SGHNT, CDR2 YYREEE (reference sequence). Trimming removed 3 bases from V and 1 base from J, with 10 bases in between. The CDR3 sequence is CASSWTDSQETQYF. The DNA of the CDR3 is TGTGCCAGCAGCTGGACGGACAGCCAAGAGACCCAGTACTTC.